This is a list of T cell receptor beta chains from one sample in a study of T cell changes during pregnancy in multiple sclerosis. The assay was immunoSEQ multiplex PCR, and TCRdb's table has in-frame clones only and misses some. The sample consists of approximately 46,000 clones, 90% of them appearing once. The starting material was peripheral blood, obtained after pregnancy. The receptors originated from a female donor in good health, enrolled as a control in a pregnancy study. The CDR3 runs from the conserved cysteine through the conserved F or W. Each record gives: V gene, J gene, D gene, clone size, CDR3 protein, CDR3 DNA. A D gene is named only where the DNA matches it firmly. Not all rows give a size; the values are once, few, many and, for expanded clones, a class.

>TRBV5-6|TRBJ2-7|TRBD1|.
CASSLTGTGIYSYEQYF
TGTGCCAGCAGCTTAACCGGGACAGGGATATACTCCTACGAGCAGTACTTC
>TRBV7-3|TRBJ1-2|.|.
CASSLTGVSGYTF
TGTGCCAGCAGCTTAACCGGGGTCAGTGGCTACACCTTC
>TRBV7-2|TRBJ2-2|TRBD2|.
CASSLALGGGDWGTGELFF
TGTGCCAGCAGCTTAGCGCTGGGCGGGGGGGACTGGGGCACCGGGGAGCTGTTTTTT
>TRBV7-8|TRBJ1-2|.|.
CASSLARGLQGRGNYGYTF
TGTGCCAGCAGCTTAGCGAGGGGACTTCAGGGGAGGGGCAACTATGGCTACACCTTC
>TRBV6-1|TRBJ2-1|TRBD1|.
CASDRVRYNEQFF
TGTGCCAGCGACAGGGTAAGGTACAATGAGCAGTTCTTC
>TRBV27|TRBJ2-4|.|.
CASSPQYGNIQYF
TGTGCCAGCAGTCCTCAATACGGTAACATTCAGTACTTC
>TRBV19|TRBJ2-5|TRBD2|.
CASSITGRETQYF
TGTGCCAGTAGTATCACCGGGAGGGAGACCCAGTACTTC
>TRBV6-6|TRBJ1-1|TRBD1|.
CASTEGANTEAFF
TGTGCCAGCACTGAGGGGGCGAACACTGAAGCTTTCTTT
>TRBV11-2|TRBJ2-3|TRBD2|.
CASSAEGLAGVDTQYF
TGTGCCAGCAGCGCCGAGGGACTAGCGGGGGTAGATACGCAGTATTTT
>TRBV2|TRBJ1-6|.|.
CASSGLGDILHF
TGTGCCAGCAGTGGGTTAGGGGACATACTCCACTTT
>TRBV4-1|TRBJ1-6|.|.
CASSQDPAVSPLHF
TGCGCCAGCAGCCAAGATCCTGCGGTTTCACCCCTCCACTTT
>TRBV5-1|TRBJ2-5|TRBD1|.
CASSSTGLETQYF
TGCGCCAGCAGCTCGACAGGGTTAGAGACCCAGTACTTC
>TRBV9|TRBJ2-1|.|.
CASSVGSFSNEQFF
TGTGCCAGCAGCGTAGGTAGTTTTTCCAATGAGCAGTTCTTC
>TRBV19|TRBJ1-2|.|.
CASSISRQDYGYTF
TGTGCCAGTAGTATTAGTAGACAGGATTATGGCTACACCTTC
>TRBV9|TRBJ1-5|.|.
CASSTGGSQPQHF
TGTGCCAGCAGCACCGGGGGGAGTCAGCCCCAGCATTTT
>TRBV7-2|TRBJ2-2|.|.
CASSLGAANTGELFF
TGTGCCAGCAGCTTAGGGGCAGCGAACACCGGGGAGCTGTTTTTT
>TRBV11-2|TRBJ2-5|.|.
CASRNAGQETQYF
TGTGCCAGCAGGAACGCGGGCCAAGAGACCCAGTACTTC
>TRBV6-5|TRBJ1-4|.|.
CASSIEANNEKLFF
TGTGCCAGCAGTATAGAGGCGAATAATGAAAAACTGTTTTTT
>TRBV5-1|TRBJ2-1|TRBD2|.
CASSLDLAGMQFF
TGCGCCAGCAGTCTCGATCTAGCGGGAATGCAGTTCTTC
>TRBV4-1|TRBJ2-2|TRBD1|.
CASSQDSGQAYTGELFF
TGCGCCAGCAGCCAAGATTCAGGACAGGCTTACACCGGGGAGCTGTTTTTT
>TRBV5-4|TRBJ2-2|TRBD1|.
CASSSGTGGGLVTGELFF
TGTGCCAGCAGCTCCGGGACAGGGGGCGGCTTGGTCACCGGGGAGCTGTTTTTT
>TRBV6-1|TRBJ2-3|TRBD2|few
CASSAGGLSGGYTDTQYF
TGTGCCAGCAGTGCGGGGGGTTTGAGCGGGGGATACACAGATACGCAGTATTTT
>TRBV7-3|TRBJ2-3|.|.
CASSPLGGVSTDTQYF
TGTGCCAGCAGCCCACTAGGCGGAGTGAGCACAGATACGCAGTATTTT
>TRBV9|TRBJ2-1|.|.
CASSGLVADNEQFF
TGTGCCAGCAGCGGGCTAGTAGCTGACAATGAGCAGTTCTTC
>TRBV10-1|TRBJ2-5|.|.
CASSDGGYQETQYF
TGCGCCAGCAGTGACGGAGGGTACCAAGAGACCCAGTACTTC
>TRBV25-1|TRBJ2-7|.|.
CASSDPTGTYEQYF
TGTGCCAGCAGTGACCCAACAGGTACCTACGAGCAGTACTTC
>TRBV19|TRBJ1-2|.|.
CASSIQGVDGYTF
TGTGCCAGTAGTATACAAGGGGTTGATGGCTACACCTTC
>TRBV7-9|TRBJ1-2|.|.
CASSPDRYNYGYTF
TGTGCCAGCAGCCCCGACAGGTATAACTATGGCTACACCTTC
>TRBV15|TRBJ2-3|.|.
CATLRERVTDTQYF
TGTGCCACCCTCCGGGAGAGGGTTACAGATACGCAGTATTTT
>TRBV10-3|TRBJ1-1|TRBD1|.
CAISPGRDRGLTEAFF
TGTGCCATCAGTCCGGGCCGGGACAGGGGGCTAACTGAAGCTTTCTTT
>TRBV21-1|TRBJ2-5|.|once
CASSKPGAGGLQETQYF
TGTGCCAGCAGCAAACCCGGGGCGGGGGGCCTCCAAGAGACCCAGTACTTC
>TRBV28|TRBJ1-2|.|.
CASSLPGDGYTF
TGTGCCAGCAGTTTACCCGGAGATGGCTACACCTTC
>TRBV18|TRBJ2-1|.|.
CASSPNRYNEQFF
TGTGCCAGCTCACCAAACAGGTACAATGAGCAGTTCTTC
>TRBV11-2|TRBJ2-3|TRBD2|.
CASSNRTSGGKDTQYF
TGTGCCAGCAGCAATCGGACTAGCGGGGGAAAGGATACGCAGTATTTT
>TRBV7-9|TRBJ1-1|TRBD1|.
CASSLGLTGGMNTEAFF
TGTGCCAGCAGCCTTGGTCTGACAGGGGGTATGAACACTGAAGCTTTCTTT
>TRBV7-3|TRBJ2-1|TRBD2|.
CASSLRRAGGRYNEQFF
TGTGCCAGCAGCTTAAGAAGAGCGGGGGGGCGGTACAATGAGCAGTTCTTC
>TRBV9|TRBJ1-4|.|.
CASSATGINEKLFF
TGTGCCAGCAGCGCGACAGGAATCAATGAAAAACTGTTTTTT
>TRBV5-1|TRBJ1-1|.|few
CASSSDSFPNTEAFF
TGCGCCAGCAGCTCGGACAGTTTTCCGAACACTGAAGCTTTCTTT
>TRBV9|TRBJ2-3|TRBD2|.
CASSTLAGGTDTQYF
TGTGCCAGCAGCACCCTAGCGGGGGGCACAGATACGCAGTATTTT
>TRBV6-5|TRBJ1-2|.|.
CASRIPRGSYTF
TGTGCCAGCAGAATACCACGGGGAAGCTACACCTTC
>TRBV9|TRBJ2-5|.|.
CASSRRSQETQYF
TGTGCCAGCAGTCGTAGAAGCCAAGAGACCCAGTACTTC
>TRBV7-9|TRBJ2-7|.|once
CASSFELDSTYEQYF
TGTGCCAGCAGCTTCGAATTGGACAGCACCTACGAGCAGTACTTC
>TRBV9|TRBJ2-3|TRBD2|.
CASGGVGTDTQYF
TGTGCCAGCGGGGGGGTTGGCACAGATACGCAGTATTTT
>TRBV6-4|TRBJ1-5|.|.
CAWFLDRFNQPQHF
TGTGCCTGGTTTTTAGACAGGTTCAATCAGCCCCAGCATTTT
>TRBV6-5|TRBJ2-1|TRBD2|.
CASSYSGLAAVNEQFF
TGTGCCAGCAGTTACTCCGGACTAGCGGCGGTTAATGAGCAGTTCTTC
>TRBV4-1|TRBJ1-1|TRBD1|.
CASSQDDGTDEAFF
TGCGCCAGCAGCCAAGATGATGGGACAGATGAAGCTTTCTTT
>TRBV6-1|TRBJ2-2|.|.
CASSPERAGELFF
TGTGCCAGCAGTCCTGAGCGCGCCGGGGAGCTGTTTTTT
>TRBV7-6|TRBJ1-1|TRBD1|.
CASSKPTGGTEAFF
TGTGCCAGCAGCAAACCTACAGGGGGTACTGAAGCTTTCTTT